Only a few counts were recorded for the clone carrying this T cell receptor (beta chain). Its antigen is undetermined. The sample belongs to a study of CD8+ T cells in alopecia areata. General study results and limits: Researchers report lesional scalp, most notably alopecia totalis/universalis, outstripped normal scalp in clonality. Sequenced scalp T cells also include alphabeta T cells resident in normal skin.

cDNA serving as the sequencing template came from extracted, reverse transcribed RNA. Using immunoSEQ multiplex PCR, the repertoire was profiled, and TCRdb retains in-frame clones only, with some absent. Here the sample spans some 25,000 clones, under 60% being singletons. The CDR3 sequence is 15 residues long. The V gene's germline CDR1 is SGHVS and CDR2 FNYEAQ. Trimming removed 5 bases from V and 4 bases from J; junction bases left unmatched: 3. The chain combines TRBV7-6 with TRBJ2-3; 13 nucleotides agree with TRBD2. The sequence came from a human donor with alopecia areata. What was sequenced was NKG2D-high CD8+ T cells sorted from blood. The CDR3 is CASSATSGRADTQYF. CDR3 in DNA: TGTGCCAGCAGCGCCACTAGCGGGAGGGCAGATACGCAGTATTTT.